This T cell receptor (beta chain) originates from a study of shared clonotypes between healthy human individuals. Germline V CDR1 and CDR2: MDHEN, SYDVKM. The CDR3 extends over 14 amino acids. V shed 7 bases, J shed 5 bases, and the junction held 7 bases outside the gene matches. Here immunoSEQ multiplex PCR was the method, and the copy in TCRdb shows in-frame clones only, minus some. The table records around 1.6 million clones, 98% of them present only once. This chain uses TRBV28 with TRBJ1-5; TRBD1 agrees at 8 bases. The sample comprised naive CD4+ T cells sorted from blood. The subset was: CD45RA+ positively selected. This TCR was recovered from a man younger than 40 in good health. CDR3 protein: CASITRQGYQPQHF. As DNA, the CDR3 is TGTGCCAGCATCACGCGACAGGGGTATCAGCCCCAGCATTTT.